The rows below give T cell receptor beta chains drawn from one sample of a study of blood T cell repertoires in COVID-19. The assay was immunoSEQ multiplex PCR, and TCRdb's table has in-frame clones only and misses some. The sample has about 370,000 clones; more than 80% are singletons. Sequenced: PBMCs or T cells enriched from blood (not recorded which). The source is a man between 18 and 35 years old who had recovered from COVID-19. Both conserved end residues are part of each CDR3. A D gene is named only where the DNA matches it firmly. Clone size appears in some rows only: once, few, many, or a class for an expanded clone.

D gene	clone size	CDR3 length	V gene	J gene	CDR3 DNA	CDR3 protein
.	.	14	TRBV28	TRBJ1-4	TGTGCCAGCAGTTTCCCCGCAACTAATGAAAAACTGTTTTTT	CASSFPATNEKLFF
.	.	13	TRBV5-4	TRBJ1-2	TGTGCCAGCAACAGGGTTGGGGGCTATGGCTACACCTTC	CASNRVGGYGYTF
.	.	15	TRBV11-2	TRBJ1-6	TGTGCCAGCAGCTTACACGACGGACTTGGGTCACCCCTCCACTTT	CASSLHDGLGSPLHF
TRBD1	.	17	TRBV3-1/TRBV3-2	TRBJ2-5	TGTGCCAGCAGCCAAGGGACAGGGGGCGACTATAGGGAGACCCAGTACTTC	CASSQGTGGDYRETQYF
TRBD1	few	14	TRBV13	TRBJ2-7	TGTGCCAGCAGCTTCGGACAGGGGTCCTACGAGCAGTACTTC	CASSFGQGSYEQYF
.	.	15	TRBV4-2	TRBJ2-3	TGTGCCAGCAGCCGGTTGCAGGCCAACACAGATACGCAGTATTTT	CASSRLQANTDTQYF
.	.	13	TRBV12-3/TRBV12-4	TRBJ1-5	TGTGCCAGCAGACCAGGTAGTAATCAGCCCCAGCATTTT	CASRPGSNQPQHF
TRBD1	.	13	TRBV5-1	TRBJ2-7	TGCGCCAGCAGGGGGGACAGGGAGGGCGAGCAGTACTTC	CASRGDREGEQYF
TRBD1	.	15	TRBV5-6	TRBJ1-1	TGTGCCAGCAGCGGAAGGGACAGGGCGAACACTGAAGCTTTCTTT	CASSGRDRANTEAFF
.	.	15	TRBV5-1	TRBJ1-4	TGCGCCAGCAGCGAGGTGCGGGGACCTAATGAAAAACTGTTTTTT	CASSEVRGPNEKLFF
TRBD1	.	14	TRBV13	TRBJ1-1	TGTGCCAGCAGCTTCCGGGACAGGGTGACTGAAGCTTTCTTT	CASSFRDRVTEAFF
TRBD1	.	14	TRBV7-9	TRBJ2-1	TGTGCCAGCAGCTACGGGACAGCATACAATGAGCAGTTCTTC	CASSYGTAYNEQFF
.	.	14	TRBV6-5	TRBJ1-6	TGTGCCAGCAGTCTACCGGGATATAATTCACCCCTCCACTTT	CASSLPGYNSPLHF
TRBD2	.	15	TRBV7-2	TRBJ2-7	TGTGCCAGCGGGACTAGCGGGAGTGAGACCTACGAGCAGTACTTC	CASGTSGSETYEQYF
TRBD2	.	18	TRBV29-1	TRBJ2-2	TGCAGCGTATTCACATACTTGGAAGCGGGGGATAACACCGGGGAGCTGTTTTTT	CSVFTYLEAGDNTGELFF
.	.	15	TRBV3-1/TRBV3-2	TRBJ1-2	TGTGCCAGCAGCCAAGATCTTGGGCCAGCCTATGGCTACACCTTC	CASSQDLGPAYGYTF
TRBD2	.	13	TRBV6-5	TRBJ2-7	TGTGCCTGGGAGGGGCGGCGCTCCTACGAGCAGTACTTC	CAWEGRRSYEQYF
.	.	18	TRBV27	TRBJ1-2	TGTGCCAGCAGTTTAATCGCCTCAAGACAGCCCGATACCTATGGCTACACCTTC	CASSLIASRQPDTYGYTF